This T cell receptor (beta chain) was documented in a study of OX40 agonist ivuxolimab in advanced cancers. General study findings and limits: In a subset of nonresponders, normalized T-cell clonal expansion was also low.

There are 18 residues in the CDR3. As concerns this clone: Its antigen is currently unknown.

Only in-frame clones appear in the TCRdb table, and some are missing; sequencing was by immunoSEQ multiplex PCR. Of about 93,000 clones detected, 90% to 95% appear once; the ten largest clones hold around 0.51%. The sequence was collected from an adult with an advanced solid tumor such as melanoma, head and neck, liver or kidney cancer. This chain joins TRBV1 and TRBJ2-3; TRBD2, the table's D call, was not compared with the DNA. TRBV1 is recorded as a pseudogene. The specimen comprised CD4+ or CD8+ T cells sorted from blood, sampled in a trial of the OX40 agonist ivuxolimab. CDR3 in amino acids: CTSSQDLRARKRTDTQYF. As DNA, the CDR3 is TGCACCAGCAGCCAAGATTTGCGGGCCCGGAAGAGAACAGATACGCAGTATTTT.